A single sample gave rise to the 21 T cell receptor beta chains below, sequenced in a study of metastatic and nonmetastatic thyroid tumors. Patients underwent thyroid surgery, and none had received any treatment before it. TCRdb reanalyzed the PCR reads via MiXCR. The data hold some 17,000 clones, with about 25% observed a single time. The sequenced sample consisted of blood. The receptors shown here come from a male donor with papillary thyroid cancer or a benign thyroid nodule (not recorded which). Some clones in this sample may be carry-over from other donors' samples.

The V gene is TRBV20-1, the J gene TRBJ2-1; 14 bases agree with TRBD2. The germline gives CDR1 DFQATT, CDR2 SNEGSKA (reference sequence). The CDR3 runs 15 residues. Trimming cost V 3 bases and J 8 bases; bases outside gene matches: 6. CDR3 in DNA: TGCAGTGCTAGTTTGAGACTAGCGGGAGGGGATGAGCAGTTCTTC. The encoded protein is CSASLRLAGGDEQFF.

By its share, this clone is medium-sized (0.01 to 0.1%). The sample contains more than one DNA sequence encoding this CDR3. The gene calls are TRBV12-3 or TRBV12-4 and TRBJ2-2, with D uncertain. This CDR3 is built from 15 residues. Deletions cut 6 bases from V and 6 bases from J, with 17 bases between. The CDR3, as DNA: TGTGCCAGCAGCCCCCCCGTCTCGCGACCCGGGGAGCTGTTTTTT. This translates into CASSPPVSRPGELFF.

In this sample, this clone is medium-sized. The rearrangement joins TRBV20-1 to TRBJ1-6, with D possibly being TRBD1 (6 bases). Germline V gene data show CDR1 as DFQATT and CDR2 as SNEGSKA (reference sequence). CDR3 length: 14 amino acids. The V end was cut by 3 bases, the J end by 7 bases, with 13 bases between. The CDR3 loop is CSARVRTENSPLHF. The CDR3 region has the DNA TGCAGTGCTAGGGTACGGACAGAAAATTCACCCCTCCACTTT.

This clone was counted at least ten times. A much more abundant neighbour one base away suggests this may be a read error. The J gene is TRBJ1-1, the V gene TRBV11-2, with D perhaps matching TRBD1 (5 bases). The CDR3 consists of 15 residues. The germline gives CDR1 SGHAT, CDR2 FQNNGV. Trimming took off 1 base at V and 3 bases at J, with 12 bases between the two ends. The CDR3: CASSLVQGGHTEAFF. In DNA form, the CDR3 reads TGTGCCAGCAGCTTAGTGCAGGGTGGTCACACTGAAGCTTTCTTT.

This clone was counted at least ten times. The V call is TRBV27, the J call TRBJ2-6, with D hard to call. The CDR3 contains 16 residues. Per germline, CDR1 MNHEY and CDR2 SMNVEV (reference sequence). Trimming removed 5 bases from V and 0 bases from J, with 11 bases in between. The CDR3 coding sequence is TGTGCCAGCAGTCCAGCCGTTCACTCTGGGGCCAACGTCCTGACTTTC. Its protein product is CASSPAVHSGANVLTF.

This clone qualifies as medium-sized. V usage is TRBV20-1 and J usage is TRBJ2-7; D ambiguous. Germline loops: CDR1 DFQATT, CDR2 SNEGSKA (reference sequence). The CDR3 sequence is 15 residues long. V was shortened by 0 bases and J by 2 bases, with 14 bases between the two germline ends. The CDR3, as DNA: TGCAGTGCTAGAGATCCCCCTGCGAAACCCTACGAGCAGTACTTC. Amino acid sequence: CSARDPPAKPYEQYF.

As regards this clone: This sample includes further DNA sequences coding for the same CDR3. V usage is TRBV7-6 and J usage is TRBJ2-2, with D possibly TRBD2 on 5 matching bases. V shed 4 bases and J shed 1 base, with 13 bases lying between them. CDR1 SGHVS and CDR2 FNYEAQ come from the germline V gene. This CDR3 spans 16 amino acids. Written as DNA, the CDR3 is TGTGCCAGCAGCTCTGGTGTAGCGAAGAACACCGGGGAGCTGTTTTTT. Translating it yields CASSSGVAKNTGELFF.

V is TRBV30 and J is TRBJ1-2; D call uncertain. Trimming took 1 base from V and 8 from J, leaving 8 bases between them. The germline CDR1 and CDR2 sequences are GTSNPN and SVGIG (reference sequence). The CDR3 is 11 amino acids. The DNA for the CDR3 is TGTGCCTGGAGTGGGGGTTACGGCTACACCTTC. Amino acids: CAWSGGYGYTF.

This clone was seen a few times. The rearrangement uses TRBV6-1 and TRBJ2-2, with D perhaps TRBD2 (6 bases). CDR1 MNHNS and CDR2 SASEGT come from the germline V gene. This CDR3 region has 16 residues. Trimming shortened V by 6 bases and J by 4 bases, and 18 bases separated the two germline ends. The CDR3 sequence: CASRPSSVAGTGELFF. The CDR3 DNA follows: TGTGCCAGCAGACCCTCTAGCGTCGCGGGCACCGGGGAGCTGTTTTTT.

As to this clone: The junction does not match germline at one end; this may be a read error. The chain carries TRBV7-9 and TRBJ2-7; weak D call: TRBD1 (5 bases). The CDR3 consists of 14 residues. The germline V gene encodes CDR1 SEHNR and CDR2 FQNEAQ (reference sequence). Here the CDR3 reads CASSLTGTSYEKYF. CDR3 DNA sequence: TGTGCCAGCAGCTTAACAGGCACCTCCTACGAGAAGTACTTC.

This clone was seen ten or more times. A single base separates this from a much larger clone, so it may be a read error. This chain's CDR3 is CSVDSGDEQFF. CDR3 DNA: TGCAGCGTAGATTCAGGGGATGAGCAGTTCTTC. The rearrangement joins TRBV29-1 to TRBJ2-1, with a possible D match to TRBD1 (6 bases). CDR1 and CDR2 (germline): SQVTM, ANQGSEA. The CDR3 covers 11 residues. The V end was cut by 6 bases, the J end by 8 bases, with 11 bases between.

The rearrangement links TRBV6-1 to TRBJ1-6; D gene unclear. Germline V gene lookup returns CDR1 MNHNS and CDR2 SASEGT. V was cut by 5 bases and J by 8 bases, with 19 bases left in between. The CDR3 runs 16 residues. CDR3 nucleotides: TGTGCCAGCAGTCCATCTTTGGGGTCTCCGGATTCACCCCTCCACTTT. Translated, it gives CASSPSLGSPDSPLHF.

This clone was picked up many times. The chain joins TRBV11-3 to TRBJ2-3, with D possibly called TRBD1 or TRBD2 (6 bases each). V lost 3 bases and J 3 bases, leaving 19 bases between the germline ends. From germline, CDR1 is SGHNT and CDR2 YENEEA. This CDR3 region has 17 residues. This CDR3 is CASSFRGGREVTDTQYF. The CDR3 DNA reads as TGTGCCAGCAGCTTCCGAGGGGGTAGGGAGGTGACAGATACGCAGTATTTT.

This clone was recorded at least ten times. CDR3 DNA: TGTGCCAGCAGGAAACAGGGGGCGGCAGATACGCAGTATTTT. Translating gives CASRKQGAADTQYF. The rearrangement links TRBV6-1 to TRBJ2-3, with 9 positions matching TRBD1. V shed 6 bases and J 4 bases; nucleotides not matched to a gene: 5. The germline V gene has CDR1 MNHNS and CDR2 SASEGT. This CDR3 is built from 14 residues.

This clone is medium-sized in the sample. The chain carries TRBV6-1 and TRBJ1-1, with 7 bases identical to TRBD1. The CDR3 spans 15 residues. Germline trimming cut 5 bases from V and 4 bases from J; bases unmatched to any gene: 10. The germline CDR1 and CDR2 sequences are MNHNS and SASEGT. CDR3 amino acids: CASSPGTDLFTEAFF. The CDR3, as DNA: TGTGCCAGCAGTCCAGGGACAGATTTATTCACTGAAGCTTTCTTT.

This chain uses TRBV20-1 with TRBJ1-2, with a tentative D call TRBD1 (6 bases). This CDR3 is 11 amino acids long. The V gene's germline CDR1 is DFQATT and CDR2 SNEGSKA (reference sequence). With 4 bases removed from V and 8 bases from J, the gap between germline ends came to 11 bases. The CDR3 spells CSATTGTGYTF. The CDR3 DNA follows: TGCAGTGCTACCACAGGGACCGGCTACACCTTC.

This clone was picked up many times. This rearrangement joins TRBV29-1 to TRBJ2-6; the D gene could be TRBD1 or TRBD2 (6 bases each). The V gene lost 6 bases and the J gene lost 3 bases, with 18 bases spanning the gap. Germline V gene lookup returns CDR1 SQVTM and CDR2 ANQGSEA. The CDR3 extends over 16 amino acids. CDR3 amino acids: CSVTNPGASGANVLTF. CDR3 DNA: TGCAGCGTCACGAATCCGGGGGCGAGTGGGGCCAACGTCCTGACTTTC.

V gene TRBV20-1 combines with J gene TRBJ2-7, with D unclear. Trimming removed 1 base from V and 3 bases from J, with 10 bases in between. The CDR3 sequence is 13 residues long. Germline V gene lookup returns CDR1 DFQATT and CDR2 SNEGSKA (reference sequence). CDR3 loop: CSARGEEFYEQYF. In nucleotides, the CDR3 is TGCAGTGCTAGAGGTGAAGAGTTCTACGAGCAGTACTTC.

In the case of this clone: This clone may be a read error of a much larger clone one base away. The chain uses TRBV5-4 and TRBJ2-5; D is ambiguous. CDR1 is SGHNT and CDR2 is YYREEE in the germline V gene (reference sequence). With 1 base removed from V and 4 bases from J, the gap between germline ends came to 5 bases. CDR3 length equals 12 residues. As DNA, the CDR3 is TGTGCCAGCAGCTTGTGGTCAGAGACCCAGTACTTC. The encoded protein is CASSLWSETQYF. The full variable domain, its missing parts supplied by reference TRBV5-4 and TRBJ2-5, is ETGVTQSPTHLIKTRGQQVTLRCSSQSGHNTVSWYQQALGQGPQFIFQYYREEENGRGNFPPRFSGLQFPNYSSELNVNALELDDSALYLCASSLWSETQYFGPGTRLLVL.

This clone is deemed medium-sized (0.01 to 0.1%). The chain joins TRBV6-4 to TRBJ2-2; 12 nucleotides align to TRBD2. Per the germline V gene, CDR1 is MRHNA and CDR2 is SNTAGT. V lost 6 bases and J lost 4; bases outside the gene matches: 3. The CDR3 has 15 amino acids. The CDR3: CASSPLAGGTGELFF. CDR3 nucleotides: TGTGCCAGCAGCCCACTAGCGGGAGGCACCGGGGAGCTGTTTTTT.

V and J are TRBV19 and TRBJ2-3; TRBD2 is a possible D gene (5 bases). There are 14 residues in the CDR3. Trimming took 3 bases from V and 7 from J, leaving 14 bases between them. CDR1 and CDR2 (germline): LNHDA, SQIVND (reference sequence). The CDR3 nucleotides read TGTGCCAGTAGTATGGACTCATTGGGGTATACGCAGTATTTT. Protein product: CASSMDSLGYTQYF.